The rows below give T cell receptor beta chains drawn from one sample of a study of T cell responses to AZD1222 COVID-19 vaccine. Using immunoSEQ multiplex PCR, the repertoire was profiled, and TCRdb retains in-frame clones only, with some absent. The table records 150,000 to 250,000 clones, roughly nine tenths of them present only once. The specimen was peripheral blood, collected 28 days after the second AZD1222 dose. Source of these receptors: an adult who received the AZD1222 COVID-19 vaccine. The CDR3 runs from the conserved cysteine through the conserved F or W. D genes are given only for firm matches. Expanded clones are given a class, and other clones once, few, many or no size at all.

TRBV11-2	.	TRBD2	TRBJ2-1	TGTGCCAGCAGCTCAAGGGGTAGACTAGCGGGAGGGCCGGATAATGAGCAGTTCTTC	CASSSRGRLAGGPDNEQFF
TRBV12-3/TRBV12-4	once	.	TRBJ1-5	TGTGCCAGCAGTCCCCAGGGAAGTCAGCCCCAGCATTTT	CASSPQGSQPQHF
TRBV5-6	.	.	TRBJ2-7	TGTGCCAGCAGCCCGTGGGGGCCCTCCTACGAGCAGTACTTC	CASSPWGPSYEQYF
TRBV29-1	.	.	TRBJ1-1	TGCAGCGTTCTTTCGGGGGTGAACACTGAAGCTTTCTTT	CSVLSGVNTEAFF
TRBV10-3	.	TRBD1	TRBJ1-2	TGTGCCATCAGTTCCGGGACAGACTATGGCTACACCTTC	CAISSGTDYGYTF
TRBV5-1	.	.	TRBJ2-2	TGCGCCAGCAGCTTCGGCAGACCGAACACCGGGGAGCTGTTTTTT	CASSFGRPNTGELFF
TRBV4-1	few	TRBD1	TRBJ1-5	TGCGCCAGCAGCCGAATACAGGGGGCAAAGAGCAATCAGCCCCAGCATTTT	CASSRIQGAKSNQPQHF
TRBV19	.	.	TRBJ1-1	TGTGCCAGCATGGCTGCGGGGCGATGGAGCTCGGCTTTCTTT	CASMAAGRWSSAFF
TRBV30	.	.	TRBJ2-7	TGTGCCTGGGGCAACGGACAGTCCTACGAGCAGTACTTC	CAWGNGQSYEQYF
TRBV27	.	TRBD2	TRBJ2-1	TGTGCCACTCGCCTCCGAACTAGCGGGAACTACAATGAGCAGTTCTTC	CATRLRTSGNYNEQFF
TRBV7-9	few	.	TRBJ2-7	TGTGCCAGCAGCCATGGGACGATCTACGAGCAGTACTTC	CASSHGTIYEQYF
TRBV24-1	.	.	TRBJ1-6	TGTGCCACCAGTGAGGCAGGGTGGAATTCACCCCTCCACTTT	CATSEAGWNSPLHF
TRBV5-1	once	TRBD2	TRBJ2-1	TGCGCCAGCAGCTATGGGACTAGCGGGAGCAATGAGCAGTTCTTC	CASSYGTSGSNEQFF
TRBV13	.	.	TRBJ1-2	TGTGCCAGCAGCCGATACGACTACACCTTC	CASSRYDYTF
TRBV7-9	.	.	TRBJ2-1	TGTGCCAGCAGCTTAGGAGCTGAGTCTGAGCAGTTCTTC	CASSLGAESEQFF
TRBV5-1	.	TRBD2	TRBJ2-4	TGCGCCAGCAGCTTGGAGACTAGCGGGGCTAAAAACATTCAGTACTTC	CASSLETSGAKNIQYF
TRBV27	once	TRBD1	TRBJ2-7	TGTGCCAGCAAAAAGGGGGCGGGCTCCTACGAGCAGTACTTC	CASKKGAGSYEQYF
TRBV28	.	.	TRBJ1-5	TGTGCCAGCAGTCCCCCTGCTGTAAGCAATCAGCCCCAGCATTTT	CASSPPAVSNQPQHF
TRBV2	.	TRBD1	TRBJ2-1	TGTGCCAGCAGTCCAGACAGGGACAATGAGCAGTTCTTC	CASSPDRDNEQFF
TRBV28	.	.	TRBJ1-5	TGTGCCAGCAGGTGGAGCCTCGGACACGCAACGAATCAGCCCCAGCATTTT	CASRWSLGHATNQPQHF
TRBV11-3	.	.	TRBJ2-1	TGTGCCAGCAGCAGCTCCTCGACCGTAGGCGAGCAGTTCTTC	CASSSSSTVGEQFF
TRBV7-2	.	.	TRBJ1-4	TGTGCCAGCAGCTTTCGGGCGAATGAAAAACTGTTTTTT	CASSFRANEKLFF
TRBV11-2	.	TRBD2	TRBJ2-7	TGTGCCAGCAGCTTAGGGCTAGCGGTTTATAACGAGCAGTACTTC	CASSLGLAVYNEQYF
TRBV15	.	.	TRBJ2-7	TGTGCCACCAGCAACCGCCAAGGGGGGGAGCAGTACTTC	CATSNRQGGEQYF
TRBV27	.	.	TRBJ2-7	TGTGCCAGCAGTTCGCCGACGGGCCCCACGAACGAGCAGTACTTC	CASSSPTGPTNEQYF
TRBV2	.	TRBD1	TRBJ1-1	TGTGCCAGCAGTGATGGACAGGGCTCCTTCTTAGCTTTCTTT	CASSDGQGSFLAFF
TRBV9	.	TRBD1	TRBJ2-5	TGTGCCAGCAGCGTAGCTCCGGGACAGGTGGAGACCCAGTACTTC	CASSVAPGQVETQYF
TRBV5-1	.	.	TRBJ2-3	TGCGCCAGCAGCACCAATACAGATACGCAGTATTTT	CASSTNTDTQYF
TRBV6-2/TRBV6-3	.	TRBD2	TRBJ2-5	TGTGCCAGCAGCATCGGACTAGCGGGACAAGAGACCCAGTACTTC	CASSIGLAGQETQYF
TRBV28	.	TRBD2	TRBJ2-3	TGTGCCAGCAGTCCGCTCGGGGGGGCCTCGGATACGCAGTATTTT	CASSPLGGASDTQYF
TRBV4-2	.	.	TRBJ2-1	TGTGCCAGCAGCCAAGATTTTCGGGCCCTCTCCTACAATGAGCAGTTCTTC	CASSQDFRALSYNEQFF
TRBV9	.	TRBD2	TRBJ2-7	TGTGCCAGCAGCGCACGAACCGGGACTAGTAACTACGAGCAGTACTTC	CASSARTGTSNYEQYF
TRBV24-1	once	.	TRBJ2-6	TGTGCCACCGGTGGTGCCACTGGGGCCAACGTCCTGACTTTC	CATGGATGANVLTF
TRBV30	.	.	TRBJ1-1	TGTGCCTGGAGTGTACCAGGAGGGAGAGCTTTCTTT	CAWSVPGGRAFF
TRBV27	.	.	TRBJ2-1	TGTGCCAGCAGTCCAAAAACCGGTGGGTTAGAGCAGTTCTTC	CASSPKTGGLEQFF
TRBV20-1	.	.	TRBJ2-1	TGCAGTGCTTTAGCGAATGAGCAGTTCTTC	CSALANEQFF
TRBV19	.	TRBD1	TRBJ1-1	TGTGCCAGTAGTATTCAGGGGGCGACTGAAGCTTTCTTT	CASSIQGATEAFF
TRBV19	.	.	TRBJ1-4	TGTGCCAGTAGTCGGCCGGGGGCTAATGAAAAACTGTTTTTT	CASSRPGANEKLFF
TRBV19	.	.	TRBJ1-4	TGTGCCAGTAGTATGGGGGACACTAATGAAAAACTGTTTTTT	CASSMGDTNEKLFF
TRBV5-8	.	TRBD1	TRBJ2-1	TGTGCCAGCAGCTCTCTGACAGGGCCCAATGAGCAGTTCTTC	CASSSLTGPNEQFF
TRBV6-6	.	.	TRBJ2-1	TGTGCCAGCACCCTCCCCTCGGGGTCCTTTGAGCAGTTCTTC	CASTLPSGSFEQFF
TRBV11-2	.	.	TRBJ1-2	TGTGCCAGCAGCTTAGTTGGCCAGGGGAACTATGGCTACACCTTC	CASSLVGQGNYGYTF
TRBV2	.	TRBD2	TRBJ2-3	TGTGCCAGCAGCGCTACCGGGACTAGAGGGTATTTT	CASSATGTRGYF
TRBV2	.	.	TRBJ2-7	TGTGCCAGCAGCAACCCCGGCGAGCAGTACTTC	CASSNPGEQYF
TRBV7-2	.	TRBD1	TRBJ1-2	TGTGCCAGCAGCCTCGGGACAGGGGCGAAATTAGGCTATGGCTACACCTTC	CASSLGTGAKLGYGYTF
TRBV12-3/TRBV12-4	.	.	TRBJ1-1	TGTGCCAGCAGGCAGAACACTGAAGCTTTCTTT	CASRQNTEAFF
TRBV29-1	.	.	TRBJ1-1	TGCAGCGTATACAAGAACACTGAAGCTTTCTTT	CSVYKNTEAFF
TRBV5-4	.	TRBD2	TRBJ2-7	TGTGCCAGCAGCTTGATAGCGGGACTAGCAAGTGAGCAGTACTTC	CASSLIAGLASEQYF
TRBV30	.	TRBD2	TRBJ2-1	TGTGCCGGGACTAGGGCCCGGGATGAGCAGTTCTTC	CAGTRARDEQFF
TRBV30	.	.	TRBJ1-5	TGTGCCTGGAGTGTGAGTAGCAATCAGCCCCAGCATTTT	CAWSVSSNQPQHF
TRBV11-3	.	.	TRBJ1-3	TGTGCCAGCAGCTTTCCTCCGACTCGGGGTGGTGGAAACACCATATATTTT	CASSFPPTRGGGNTIYF
TRBV28	few	TRBD2	TRBJ2-2	TGTGCCAGCGCGGGAGCCACCCACCCCGGGGAGCTGTTTTTT	CASAGATHPGELFF
TRBV24-1	.	.	TRBJ2-1	TGTGCCACCAGTGATTCAGCGGTAAGGGATAAATTCTACAATGAGCAGTTCTTC	CATSDSAVRDKFYNEQFF